This is a list of T cell receptor beta chains from one sample in a study of shared clonotypes between healthy human individuals. Produced via immunoSEQ multiplex PCR; TCRdb's table is partial and in-frame only. The sample shows approximately 980,000 clones, approximately 80% of them seen only once. Material for sequencing was memory CD4+ T cells sorted from blood. The receptor source for this set is a man aged 18 to 29 in good health. Each CDR3 is given with its conserved first and last residue. A D gene is named only where the DNA matches it firmly. Expanded clones get a size class; other rows say once, few or many, or leave the size out.

D gene: -
J gene: TRBJ2-6
V gene: TRBV27
clone size: many
CDR3 DNA: TGTGCCAGCAGTACGTACACCCGCTCTGGGGCCAACGTCCTGACTTTC
CDR3 protein: CASSTYTRSGANVLTF

D gene: -
J gene: TRBJ1-2
V gene: TRBV30
clone size: -
CDR3 DNA: TGTGCCTGGAGTCGGGGGGGCTTAGTCTATGGCTACACCTTC
CDR3 protein: CAWSRGGLVYGYTF

D gene: TRBD2
J gene: TRBJ2-5
V gene: TRBV7-2
clone size: -
CDR3 DNA: TGTGCCAGCAGCTCGATGAACCTAGCGGGGCAAGAGACCCAGTACTTC
CDR3 protein: CASSSMNLAGQETQYF

D gene: -
J gene: TRBJ2-7
V gene: TRBV18
clone size: -
CDR3 DNA: TGTGCCAGCTCCAACACTCCGGGCAGGAAAGGGTCCGACGAGCAGTACTTC
CDR3 protein: CASSNTPGRKGSDEQYF

D gene: TRBD1
J gene: TRBJ1-1
V gene: TRBV6-5
clone size: -
CDR3 DNA: TGTGCCAGCAGGGACAGGATGAACACTGAAGCTTTCTTT
CDR3 protein: CASRDRMNTEAFF

D gene: TRBD2
J gene: TRBJ2-5
V gene: TRBV30
clone size: -
CDR3 DNA: TGTGCCTGGAGTGTGACTAGCGGGGGGGGAGAGACCCAGTACTTC
CDR3 protein: CAWSVTSGGGETQYF

D gene: -
J gene: TRBJ2-7
V gene: TRBV28
clone size: few
CDR3 DNA: TGTGCCAGCAGTCTCTACAGGAGGGTAGCCTACGAGCAGTACTTC
CDR3 protein: CASSLYRRVAYEQYF

D gene: -
J gene: TRBJ2-7
V gene: TRBV5-6
clone size: -
CDR3 DNA: TGTGCCAGCAGCTGGGATGGAGGTTCCTACGAGCAGTACTTC
CDR3 protein: CASSWDGGSYEQYF

D gene: -
J gene: TRBJ2-3
V gene: TRBV7-9
clone size: -
CDR3 DNA: TGTGCCAGCGAGCCTAGCACAGATACGCAGTATTTT
CDR3 protein: CASEPSTDTQYF

D gene: TRBD1
J gene: TRBJ1-5
V gene: TRBV2
clone size: once
CDR3 DNA: TGTGCCAGCAGCCCGGGACAGATTAGCAATCAGCCCCAGCATTTT
CDR3 protein: CASSPGQISNQPQHF

D gene: -
J gene: TRBJ1-3
V gene: TRBV28
clone size: -
CDR3 DNA: TGTGCCAGCACCCCACAGAGCTCTGGAAACACCATATATTTT
CDR3 protein: CASTPQSSGNTIYF

D gene: -
J gene: TRBJ1-2
V gene: TRBV7-2
clone size: -
CDR3 DNA: TGTGCCAGCAGCTTAGATGGCAGCTATGGCTACACCTTC
CDR3 protein: CASSLDGSYGYTF